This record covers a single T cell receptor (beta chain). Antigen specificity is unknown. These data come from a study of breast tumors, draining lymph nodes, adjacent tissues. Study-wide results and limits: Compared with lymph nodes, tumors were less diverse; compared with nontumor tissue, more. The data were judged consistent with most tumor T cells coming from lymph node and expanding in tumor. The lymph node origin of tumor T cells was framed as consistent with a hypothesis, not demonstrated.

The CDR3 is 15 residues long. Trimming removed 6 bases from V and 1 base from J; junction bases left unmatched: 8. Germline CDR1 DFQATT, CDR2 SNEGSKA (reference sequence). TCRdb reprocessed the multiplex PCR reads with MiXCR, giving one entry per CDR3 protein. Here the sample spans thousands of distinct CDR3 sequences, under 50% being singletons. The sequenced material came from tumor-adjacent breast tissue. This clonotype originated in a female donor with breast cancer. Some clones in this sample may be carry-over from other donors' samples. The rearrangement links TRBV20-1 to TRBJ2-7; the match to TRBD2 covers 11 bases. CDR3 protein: CSAPTSGRGSYEQYF. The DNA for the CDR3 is TGCAGTGCCCCAACTAGCGGGAGAGGGTCCTACGAGCAGTACTTC.